Described below is a single T cell receptor beta chain sequence and its context. This clonotype was recorded at least ten times. No cognate antigen has been identified for it. No base quality values were provided; no much bigger clone lies one nucleotide off. This sample is part of a study of T cells in Graves' hyperthyroidism and ophthalmopathy (dated by TCRdb to about 2019). Describing the broader study: Peripheral blood was sampled at the time of initial diagnosis, prior to any treatment. To identify distinguishing TCR V-J signatures, a discovery cohort of roughly 100 patients was used, comprising 43 with Graves' ophthalmopathy and some 60 with stable Graves' hyperthyroidism. Prospective prediction of ophthalmopathy was tested in an independent validation cohort consisting of 18 hyperthyroidism patients and approximately 16 patients who later progressed to ophthalmopathy. The 90 to 100 discovery patients were randomly split 7:3 into training and test sets. The study also compared thyroid tissue and blood T-cell repertoires from roughly six Graves' hyperthyroidism patients. Following sampling, methimazole starting at 30 mg daily was given to hyperthyroidism patients, and high-dose intravenous methylprednisolone was given to ophthalmopathy patients. The paper reports TCR Vbeta CDR3 sequencing of some 140 peripheral blood samples: approximately 41 ophthalmopathy, about 75 hyperthyroidism and 17 progressor patients. Study-wide conclusions, independent of this receptor: Sample size was not statistically predetermined, and blinding of investigators to group allocation was not performed. Blood samples also contained most of the expanded thyroid clonotypes (frequency above 0.001), which suggests that blood repertoires may reflect thyroid immune responses. In validation, the model predicted progression to ophthalmopathy with just under 71% sensitivity and 72% to 85% specificity, a median of approximately 6.7 months before onset. A model built on a 13 V-J signature distinguished ophthalmopathy from stable hyperthyroidism, reaching roughly 88% sensitivity and 81.08% specificity in cross-validation and 80%/75% in testing.

Moderately to severely active disease, a Clinical Activity Score of at least 3, a NOSPECS grade of at least 4, and a duration under 3 months were present in ophthalmopathy patients. Patients with uncontrolled infections, other autoimmune diseases, pregnancy or lactation were excluded. Diagnoses were based on clinical symptoms, serum thyroxine and TRAb, thyroid ultrasound and orbital computed tomography. PBMCs were separated from under 12 ml of fresh peripheral blood using Ficoll-Paque density gradient centrifugation. Total RNA was extracted using Trizol reagent, and RNA quality was assessed on an Agilent 2100 Bioanalyzer. The CDR3 covers 11 residues, taking in both the cysteine and the phenylalanine. The CDR3 DNA has 33 bases and is translated from base 1. In the germline V gene, CDR1 corresponds to MNHNS and CDR2 to SASEGT. Amplification of TCR beta CDR3 regions was carried out from RNA transcripts. The first round of RT-PCR for the TCR CDR3 was performed with the HTBI primer set and the Qiagen OneStep RT-PCR kit. The libraries were constructed in a second round of multiplex PCR and then size-selected and purified. The libraries were sequenced on an Illumina HiSeq2000 using paired-end 100 bp reads. Per the source publication's procedure: SOAPnuke was used to process the raw data, with reads discarded if the reads contained adapters or uncalled bases, had a mean Phred below 15, or lacked an exact constant-primer or identifier match. COPE v1.2.5 was used to merge high-quality paired reads, and clonotypes were defined as unique nucleotide sequences. MiTCR v1.1 was used to align clonotypes to the IMGT TRBV, TRBD and TRBJ reference segments. The analysis was restricted to V-J combinations with a frequency above 0.0001, which together covered around 99% of the repertoires. The TCS score was defined as the ratio of F50 (clonal expansion) to E x V (chaos), calculated using BLOSUM62-based TCRdist between CDR3 peptides within each V-J. Welch's t-statistics and random forest reduced 450 to 600 V-J features to about 13, which were used in a naive Bayes classifier (R e1071). Clones were called with MiXCR by TCRdb after fastp trimmed the public reads at Q25, and only in-frame beta chains were retained. Every CDR3 protein is listed once, alongside the most common genes and DNA of its rows. None of the V and J calls come from the authors' own analysis; TCRdb made them. The table for this sample lists roughly 520,000 distinct CDR3 sequences; less than 25% of them were counted only once. Jointly, the top ten make up about 11% of the sample.

Rearrangement joined TRBV6-1 to TRBJ2-5; too little of a D gene remains to name it. The receptor was derived from a woman in her twenties or thirties with Graves' ophthalmopathy. Sequencing used blood. The CDR3 amino acid sequence is: CAPSDGETQYF. The DNA sequence is given as TGTGCGCCCAGTGACGGAGAGACCCAGTACTTC.